This T cell receptor (beta chain) was recovered during a study of metastatic and nonmetastatic thyroid tumors. There are many counts of this clone. Its antigen is not identified. Until they underwent thyroid surgery, no patient had received any treatment. Using MiXCR, TCRdb re-called clones from the PCR reads. Of about 49,000 clones detected, less than 5% appear once; the ten largest clones hold 7.5% to 10%. The germline V and J ends were trimmed by 2 bases and 7 bases, with 8 bases remaining between them. Germline CDR1 reads LGHDT; CDR2 reads YNNKEL (reference sequence). The CDR3 totals 13 residues. General observations from the study: The study reportedly found significantly higher TCR beta diversity in malignant thyroid tumors than benign nodules, in blood and tumor.

The receptor was isolated from a female donor with papillary thyroid cancer or a benign thyroid nodule (not recorded which). Some clones in this sample may be carry-over from other donors' samples. The J gene is TRBJ1-4, the V gene TRBV3-1, with TRBD1 as a possible D gene (5 bases). The sequenced sample consisted of blood. CDR3 sequence: CASSQPGSEKLFF. CDR3 sequence (DNA): TGTGCCAGCAGCCAACCAGGGAGTGAAAAACTGTTTTTT.